The 31 T cell receptor beta chains listed next were all sequenced from one sample in a study of CD8 T cells in ankylosing spondylitis. Their antigen targets remain unknown. TCRdb processed the 5' RACE reads anew with MiXCR; each CDR3 protein has one entry. The table lists roughly 220,000 distinct CDR3 sequences, about a sixth of them singletons, with more than 40% in the top ten. Findings of the study overall: What seemed typical of ankylosing spondylitis blood was a TCR beta motif built from about 8 highly homologous variants.

Sequencing was carried out using blood, either unsorted or a sorted T cell fraction (not recorded which). These receptors all come from a male donor with ankylosing spondylitis.

The V and J genes are TRBV7-8 and TRBJ1-4; D call uncertain. V was cut by 0 bases and J by 8 bases, with 16 bases left in between. The length of the CDR3 is 16 residues. Germline V gives CDR1 SGHVS, CDR2 FQNEAQ. The CDR3 here is CASSLADGFPWEKLFF. CDR3 DNA sequence: TGTGCCAGCAGCTTAGCGGACGGATTTCCGTGGGAAAAACTGTTTTTT.

V is TRBV9 and J is TRBJ1-2, with 7 bases that match TRBD1. This CDR3 spans 11 amino acids. The germline CDR1 and CDR2 sequences are SGDLS and YYNGEE. J lost 8 bases, V lost 7 bases, and 5 bases had no gene match. This CDR3 is CASQTGYGYTF. The CDR3 DNA sequence: TGTGCCAGCCAGACAGGGTACGGCTACACCTTC.

The chain is built from TRBV4-3 and TRBJ2-3; D is unresolved. The germline V gene encodes CDR1 LGHNA and CDR2 YSLEER. The CDR3 extends over 15 amino acids. Trimming left V 0 bases short and J 6 bases short, with 13 bases between. CDR3 loop: CASSQDPGPTDTQYF. The CDR3, as DNA: TGCGCCAGCAGCCAAGACCCCGGCCCCACGGATACGCAGTATTTT.

The rearrangement uses TRBV12-3 or TRBV12-4 and TRBJ2-1, with 15 positions matching TRBD2. V trimming: 3 bases; J trimming: 0 bases; junction bases outside the gene matches: 6. The CDR3 runs to 19 residues. The CDR3 DNA is TGTGCCAGCAGTTTGGGACTAGCGGGAGGAAGAAGCTCCTACAATGAGCAGTTCTTC. This encodes CASSLGLAGGRSSYNEQFF.

This clonotype was observed at least ten times. The rearrangement links TRBV9 to TRBJ1-6; D ambiguous. CDR3 length: 14 residues. Germline values: CDR1 SGDLS, CDR2 YYNGEE. V lost 4 bases to trimming and J lost 11 bases, with 16 bases between them. CDR3 sequence reads: CASSFGLPRAPLHF. The CDR3 region has the DNA TGTGCCAGCAGCTTCGGACTGCCACGGGCACCCCTCCACTTT.

This clonotype was detected a few times. The CDR3 DNA follows: TGTGCCAGCAGTGAAGCGGTGGCTAGCGGGAGTCAGGAAGATACGCAGTATTTT. Its translation: CASSEAVASGSQEDTQYF. V usage is TRBV2 and J usage is TRBJ2-3; TRBD2 matches 10 bases. The CDR3 spans 18 residues. The germline CDR1 and CDR2 sequences are SNHLY and FYNNEI. J gave up 5 bases and V 0 bases, and 11 bases lay outside the gene matches.

This clonotype occurred a few times. The chain recombines TRBV5-1 with TRBJ1-2, with 8 bases that match TRBD1. CDR3 length: 15 residues. Germline V lookup: CDR1 SGHRS, CDR2 YFSETQ. V shed 4 bases, J shed 0 bases, and the junction held 5 bases outside the gene matches. The DNA of the CDR3 is TGCGCCAGCAGCGGACAGGGCCAAGCTAACTATGGCTACACCTTC. Residues: CASSGQGQANYGYTF.

V usage is TRBV20-1 and J usage is TRBJ1-4; a possible D gene is TRBD1 (5 bases). V gave up 1 base and J gave up 0 bases, with 15 bases separating them. This CDR3 spans 17 amino acids. Germline assignment: CDR1 DFQATT and CDR2 SNEGSKA (reference sequence). CDR3 region: CSARVSGGPATNEKLFF. DNA of the CDR3: TGCAGTGCTAGAGTTTCGGGGGGACCAGCAACTAATGAAAAACTGTTTTTT.

The rearrangement joins TRBV6-2 or TRBV6-3 to TRBJ1-1, with unresolved D. Germline V gives CDR1 MNHEY, CDR2 SVGEGT. V was trimmed by 1 base and J by 8 bases, leaving 5 bases between them. The CDR3 contains 11 residues. The CDR3 loop is CASSYFGEAFF. The DNA for the CDR3 is TGTGCCAGCAGTTACTTCGGGGAAGCTTTCTTT.

Only a few counts were recorded for this clonotype. The chain combines TRBV11-2 with TRBJ2-2, with D maybe TRBD2 (5 bases). This CDR3 has 15 residues. The germline V and J ends were trimmed by 5 bases and 4 bases, with 14 bases remaining between them. CDR1 is SGHAT, CDR2 FQNNGV, per germline. The CDR3 sequence is CASSPVVGVTGELFF. CDR3 nucleotides: TGTGCCAGCAGCCCCGTGGTGGGAGTCACCGGGGAGCTGTTTTTT.

This clonotype was seen a few times. The V gene is TRBV28, the J gene TRBJ1-2; D gene ambiguous. The V gene's germline CDR1 is MDHEN and CDR2 SYDVKM. This CDR3 has 14 residues. The V and J ends lost 3 bases and 2 bases respectively, with 10 bases between them. The CDR3 loop reads CASSFPGGNYGYTF. DNA of the CDR3: TGTGCCAGCAGTTTTCCGGGTGGAAACTATGGCTACACCTTC.

J is TRBJ1-1 and V is TRBV9; no reliable D call. Germline loops: CDR1 SGDLS, CDR2 YYNGEE. The V end lost 1 base, the J end lost 3 bases, and 13 bases lay between the germline ends. The CDR3 spans 15 residues. Here the CDR3 reads CASSVSQKLDTEAFF. The CDR3, as DNA: TGTGCCAGCAGCGTAAGCCAGAAGCTAGACACTGAAGCTTTCTTT.

The chain has TRBV28 and TRBJ2-1; 10 bases are a match to TRBD2. Germline trimming cut 3 bases from V and 6 bases from J; bases unmatched to any gene: 2. Germline CDR1 and CDR2: MDHEN and SYDVKM. The CDR3 totals 14 residues. DNA of the CDR3: TGTGCCAGCAGTTTTAGCGGGAGGCTCAATGAGCAGTTCTTC. The encoded protein is CASSFSGRLNEQFF.

This chain uses TRBV4-1 with TRBJ2-4; D might be TRBD2 (5 bases). The CDR3 is 15 residues long. The germline V gene encodes CDR1 MGHRA and CDR2 YSYEKL. The V end was cut by 3 bases, the J end by 0 bases, with 9 bases between. The CDR3, as DNA: TGCGCCAGCAGCCAGCTAGGACTAGCCAAAAACATTCAGTACTTC. Its protein product is CASSQLGLAKNIQYF.

A few counts support this clonotype. The CDR3 coding sequence is TGCAGCGTTGAGAGCCGGAACACCGGGGAGCTGTTTTTT. The encoded protein is CSVESRNTGELFF. The chain carries TRBV29-1 and TRBJ2-2; no reliable D call. Germline V lookup: CDR1 SQVTM, CDR2 ANQGSEA. Trimming pared 3 bases from V and 1 base from J, leaving 6 bases between. This CDR3 contains 13 residues.

This chain uses TRBV12-5 with TRBJ2-1; D possibly uses TRBD1 or TRBD2 (5 bases each). Trimming stripped 2 bases from V and 2 bases from J, with 13 bases between. Germline assignment: CDR1 LGHNT and CDR2 FRNRAP. This CDR3 is 16 amino acids long. The CDR3 reads CASGLNRDHTYNEQFF. The CDR3 DNA reads TGTGCTAGTGGTTTGAACCGGGACCACACCTACAATGAGCAGTTCTTC.

This clonotype was counted between two and nine times. The chain is built from TRBV7-9 and TRBJ2-3, with 8 bases identical to TRBD2. The germline gives CDR1 SEHNR, CDR2 FQNEAQ (reference sequence). V trimming: 6 bases; J trimming: 3 bases; junction bases outside the gene matches: 11. CDR3 size: 16 residues. The CDR3 is CASRPPGERETDTQYF. Here the CDR3 DNA reads TGTGCCAGCAGACCCCCGGGGGAGCGGGAGACAGATACGCAGTATTTT.

In this sample, this clonotype turned up many times. The chain links TRBV12-3 or TRBV12-4 to TRBJ2-2, with 7 bases lining up with TRBD2. The V segment lost 2 bases and the J segment 1 base; nucleotides outside the gene matches: 4. The CDR3 runs to 16 residues. The CDR3 DNA sequence: TGTGCCAGCAGTTTATCCCCGGGGGGGAACACCGGGGAGCTGTTTTTT. It specifies CASSLSPGGNTGELFF.

This sequence joins TRBV20-1 and TRBJ1-5, with TRBD1 identical over 9 bases. Unmatched junction bases numbered 3, after V lost 6 bases and J lost 0 bases. The CDR3 runs 14 residues. CDR1 and CDR2 (germline): DFQATT, SNEGSKA (reference sequence). The DNA for the CDR3 is TGCAGTGCCAGGGACAGGGATAGCAATCAGCCCCAGCATTTT. Translating it yields CSARDRDSNQPQHF.

V usage is TRBV3-1 and J usage is TRBJ2-7, with 8 nucleotides matching TRBD2. The CDR3 is 17 amino acids. Germline V gives CDR1 LGHDT, CDR2 YNNKEL (reference sequence). V gave up 0 bases and J gave up 2 bases; unmatched junction bases: 9. The CDR3 sequence: CASSQEGVLAATYEQYF. The CDR3 nucleotides read TGTGCCAGCAGCCAAGAAGGGGTACTAGCGGCCACCTACGAGCAGTACTTC.

This clonotype was counted at least ten times. The V gene is TRBV29-1, the J gene TRBJ2-5, with D uncertain. The ends were cut back, 4 bases at V and 5 bases at J, with 20 bases in the middle. The CDR3 runs to 15 residues. Germline V gene sequence: CDR1 SQVTM, CDR2 ANQGSEA. CDR3 sequence reads: CSVGALVPSRETQYF. The CDR3 nucleotides are TGCAGCGTTGGGGCTTTAGTCCCGAGTAGGGAGACCCAGTACTTC.

This clonotype was picked up a small number of times. V usage is TRBV2 and J usage is TRBJ1-1; no clear D. The CDR3 sequence is 13 residues long. With 3 bases removed from V and 4 bases from J, the gap between germline ends came to 9 bases. Germline V gives CDR1 SNHLY, CDR2 FYNNEI. CDR3 sequence: CASSDYTGTEAFF. The CDR3 DNA sequence: TGTGCCAGCAGTGATTATACCGGCACTGAAGCTTTCTTT.

About this clonotype itself: A read error may produce the germline difference seen at one junction end. This chain joins TRBV7-7 and TRBJ2-5; D may be TRBD2 (5 bases). The CDR3 runs to 13 residues. CDR1 is SSHAT, CDR2 FNYEAQ, per germline (reference sequence). The CDR3 spells CASSSWTEETQYF. DNA of the CDR3: TGTGCTAGCAGCTCCTGGACTGAAGAGACCCAGTACTTC.

Only a few counts were recorded for this clonotype. The V and J genes are TRBV28 and TRBJ2-2, with a possible D match to TRBD1 (6 bases). Germline lookup yields CDR1 MDHEN and CDR2 SYDVKM. Trimming cost V 4 bases and J 7 bases, with 10 bases left between them. There are 13 residues in the CDR3. CDR3 sequence reads: CASSSLRGGELFF. The CDR3 nucleotides read TGTGCCAGCAGTTCACTCAGGGGCGGGGAGCTGTTTTTT.

J is TRBJ2-3 and V is TRBV28, with 7 bases that match TRBD2. V lost 2 bases, J lost 4 bases, and 9 bases stayed unmatched. Germline values: CDR1 MDHEN, CDR2 SYDVKM. The CDR3 totals 16 residues. The CDR3 DNA reads as TGTGCCAGCAGTTTAGAGGGAGGGTCCGACCCAGATACGCAGTATTTT. Its translation is CASSLEGGSDPDTQYF.

The rearrangement links TRBV4-1 to TRBJ2-7; possible D gene TRBD2, 6 bases. Germline V lookup: CDR1 MGHRA, CDR2 YSYEKL. V lost 4 bases, J lost 6 bases, and 16 bases lay in between. The CDR3 runs 14 residues. CDR3 protein: CASSPREIFFEQYF. The DNA of the CDR3 is TGCGCCAGCAGCCCTCGGGAGATATTCTTCGAGCAGTACTTC.

With respect to this clonotype: Germline is not matched at one junction end, which may reflect a read error. The V call is TRBV20-1, the J call TRBJ2-2, with TRBD2 matching over 8 bases. The V gene's germline CDR1 is DFQATT and CDR2 SNEGSKA (reference sequence). The CDR3 runs 16 residues. Here the CDR3 reads CSTRVGLADFTGELFF. The CDR3 DNA reads as TGCAGTACTAGGGTCGGACTAGCAGACTTCACCGGGGAGCTGTTTTTT.

This clonotype was seen more than once but under ten times. The chain couples TRBV7-9 to TRBJ1-1, with unresolved D. V was clipped by 6 bases and J by 10 bases, with 15 bases between them. CDR1 and CDR2 (germline): SEHNR, FQNEAQ (reference sequence). This CDR3 is 12 amino acids long. CDR3 residues: CASSFAELGAFF. CDR3 nucleotide sequence: TGTGCCAGCAGTTTCGCGGAATTGGGAGCTTTCTTT.

This chain uses TRBV9 with TRBJ2-7, with TRBD1 matching 11 bases. CDR3 length: 15 amino acids. Germline assignment: CDR1 SGDLS and CDR2 YYNGEE. V shed 4 bases and J 8 bases; nucleotides not matched to a gene: 11. The CDR3 nucleotides read TGTGCCAGCAGCCCGCCCGGGACAGGGGGTTCCCAGCAGTACTTC. Residues: CASSPPGTGGSQQYF.

The V gene is TRBV4-1, the J gene TRBJ1-2; possibly TRBD1 for D (6 bases). V was trimmed by 2 bases and J by 0 bases, leaving 10 bases between them. The CDR3 runs 15 residues. The V gene's germline CDR1 is MGHRA and CDR2 YSYEKL. Written as DNA, the CDR3 is TGCGCCAGCAGCCAATTTACAGGGACTAACTATGGCTACACCTTC. Protein sequence: CASSQFTGTNYGYTF.

In its sample, this clonotype was seen a few times. The J gene is TRBJ2-1, the V gene TRBV20-1, with TRBD1 as a possible D gene (6 bases). The CDR3 totals 14 residues. Germline V gives CDR1 DFQATT, CDR2 SNEGSKA (reference sequence). The ends were cut back, 4 bases at V and 5 bases at J, with 15 bases in the middle. The CDR3 sequence is CSANTGLWDNEQFF. In DNA form, the CDR3 reads TGCAGTGCTAACACAGGGTTGTGGGACAATGAGCAGTTCTTC.